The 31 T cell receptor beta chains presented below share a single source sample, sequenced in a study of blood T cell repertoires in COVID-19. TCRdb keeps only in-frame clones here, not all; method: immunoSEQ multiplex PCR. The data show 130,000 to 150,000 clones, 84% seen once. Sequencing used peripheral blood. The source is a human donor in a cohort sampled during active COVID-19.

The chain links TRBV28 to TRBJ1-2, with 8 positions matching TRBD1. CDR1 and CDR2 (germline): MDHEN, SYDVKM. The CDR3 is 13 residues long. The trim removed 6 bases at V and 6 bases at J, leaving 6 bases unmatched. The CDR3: CASRLDRGDGYTF. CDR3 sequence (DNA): TGTGCCAGCAGATTAGACAGGGGAGATGGCTACACCTTC.

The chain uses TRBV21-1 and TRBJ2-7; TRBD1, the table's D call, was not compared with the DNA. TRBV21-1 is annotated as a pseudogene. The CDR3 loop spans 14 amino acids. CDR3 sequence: CASSKETGDYEQYV. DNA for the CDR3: TGTGCCAGCAGCAAAGAGACAGGCGATTACGAGCAGTACGTC.

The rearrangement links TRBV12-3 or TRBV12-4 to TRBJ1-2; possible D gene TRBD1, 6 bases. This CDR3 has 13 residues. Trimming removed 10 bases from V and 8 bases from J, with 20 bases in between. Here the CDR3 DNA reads TGTGCCACAGGCCGACAGGACTTCTACGGCTACACCTTC. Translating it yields CATGRQDFYGYTF.

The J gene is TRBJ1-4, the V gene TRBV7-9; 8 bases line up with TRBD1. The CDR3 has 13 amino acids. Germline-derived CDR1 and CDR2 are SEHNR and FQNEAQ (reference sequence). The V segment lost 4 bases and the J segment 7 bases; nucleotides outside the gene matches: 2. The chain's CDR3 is CASSWTGSEKLFF. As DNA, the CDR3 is TGTGCCAGCAGCTGGACAGGGAGTGAAAAACTGTTTTTT.

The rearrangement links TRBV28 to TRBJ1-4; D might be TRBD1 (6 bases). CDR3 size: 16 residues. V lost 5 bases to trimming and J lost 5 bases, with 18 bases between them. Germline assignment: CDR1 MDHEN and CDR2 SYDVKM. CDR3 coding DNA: TGTGCCAGCAGTGTCGACCAACAGGGAGGGAATGAAAAACTGTTTTTT. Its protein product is CASSVDQQGGNEKLFF.

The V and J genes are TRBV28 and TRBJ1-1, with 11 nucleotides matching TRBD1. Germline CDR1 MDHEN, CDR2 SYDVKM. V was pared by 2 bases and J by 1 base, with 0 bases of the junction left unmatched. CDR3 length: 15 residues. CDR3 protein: CASSLGQGANTEAFF. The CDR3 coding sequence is TGTGCCAGCAGTTTAGGACAGGGGGCGAACACTGAAGCTTTCTTT.

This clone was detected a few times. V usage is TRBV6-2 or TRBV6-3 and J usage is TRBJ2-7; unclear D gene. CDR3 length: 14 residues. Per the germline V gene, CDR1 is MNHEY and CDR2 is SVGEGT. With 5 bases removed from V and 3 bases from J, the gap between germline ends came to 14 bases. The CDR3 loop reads CASSAGPLNYEQYV. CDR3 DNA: TGTGCCAGCAGTGCTGGGCCGCTTAACTACGAGCAGTACGTC.

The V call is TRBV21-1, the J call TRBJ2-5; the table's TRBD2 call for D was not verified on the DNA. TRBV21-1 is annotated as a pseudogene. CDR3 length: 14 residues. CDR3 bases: TGTGCCAGCAGCAAAAAGACTATCCAAGAGACCCAGTACTTC. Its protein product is CASSKKTIQETQYF.

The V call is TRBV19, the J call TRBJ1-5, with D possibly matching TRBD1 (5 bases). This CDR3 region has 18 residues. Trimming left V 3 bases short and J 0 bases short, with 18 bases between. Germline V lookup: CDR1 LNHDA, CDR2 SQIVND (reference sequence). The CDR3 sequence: CASSMAAGVQYSNQPQHF. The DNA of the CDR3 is TGTGCCAGTAGTATGGCCGCGGGGGTCCAATATAGCAATCAGCCCCAGCATTTT.

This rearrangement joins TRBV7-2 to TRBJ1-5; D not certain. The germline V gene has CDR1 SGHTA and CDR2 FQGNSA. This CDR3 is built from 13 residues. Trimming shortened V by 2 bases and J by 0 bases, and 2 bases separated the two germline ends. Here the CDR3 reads CASSLHSNQPQHF. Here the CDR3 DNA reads TGTGCCAGCAGCTTACATAGCAATCAGCCCCAGCATTTT.

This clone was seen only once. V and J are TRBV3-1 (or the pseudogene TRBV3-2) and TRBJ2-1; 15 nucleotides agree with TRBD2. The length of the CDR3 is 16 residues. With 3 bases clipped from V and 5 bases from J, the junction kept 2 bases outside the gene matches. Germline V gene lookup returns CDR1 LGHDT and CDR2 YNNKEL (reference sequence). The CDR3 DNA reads TGTGCCAGCAGCCACGGGACTAGCGGGAGGAACAATGAGCAGTTCTTC. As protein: CASSHGTSGRNNEQFF.

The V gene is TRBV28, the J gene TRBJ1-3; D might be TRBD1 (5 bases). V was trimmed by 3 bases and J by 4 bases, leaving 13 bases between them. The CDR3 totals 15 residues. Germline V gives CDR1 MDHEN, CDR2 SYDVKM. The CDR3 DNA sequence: TGTGCCAGCAGTTTGGGGGGAGTGAGAGGAAACACCATATATTTT. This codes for CASSLGGVRGNTIYF.

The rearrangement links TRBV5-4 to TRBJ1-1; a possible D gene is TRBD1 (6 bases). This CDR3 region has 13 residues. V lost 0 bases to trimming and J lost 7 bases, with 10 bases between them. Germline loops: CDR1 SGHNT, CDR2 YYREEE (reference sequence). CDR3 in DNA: TGTGCCAGCAGCTTGGAGAGGGGGGGTGAAGCTTTCTTT. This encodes CASSLERGGEAFF.

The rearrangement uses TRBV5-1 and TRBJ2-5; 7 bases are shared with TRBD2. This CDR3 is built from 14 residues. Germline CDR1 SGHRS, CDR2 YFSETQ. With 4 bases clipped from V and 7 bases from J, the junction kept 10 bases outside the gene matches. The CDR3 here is CASSPVAGDGTQYF. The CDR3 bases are TGCGCCAGCAGCCCGGTGGCGGGGGATGGGACCCAGTACTTC.

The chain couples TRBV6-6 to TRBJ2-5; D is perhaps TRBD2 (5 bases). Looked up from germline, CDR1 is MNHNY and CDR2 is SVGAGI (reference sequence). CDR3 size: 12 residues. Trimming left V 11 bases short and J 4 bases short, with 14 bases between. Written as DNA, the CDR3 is TGTGCCGCGTCGTCGGGGTCAGAGACCCAGTACTTC. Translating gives CAASSGSETQYF.

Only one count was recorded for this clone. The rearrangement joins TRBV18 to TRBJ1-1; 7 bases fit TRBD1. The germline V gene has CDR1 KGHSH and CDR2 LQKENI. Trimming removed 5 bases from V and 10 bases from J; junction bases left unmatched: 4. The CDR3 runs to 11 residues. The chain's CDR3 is CASSSDRRAFF. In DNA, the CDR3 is TGTGCCAGCTCATCGGACAGGAGAGCTTTCTTT. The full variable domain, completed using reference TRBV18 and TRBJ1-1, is NAGVMQNPRHLVRRRGQEARLRCSPMKGHSHVYWYRQLPEEGLKFMVYLQKENIIDESGMPKERFSAEFPKEGPSILRIQQVVRGDSAAYFCASSSDRRAFFGQGTRLTVV.

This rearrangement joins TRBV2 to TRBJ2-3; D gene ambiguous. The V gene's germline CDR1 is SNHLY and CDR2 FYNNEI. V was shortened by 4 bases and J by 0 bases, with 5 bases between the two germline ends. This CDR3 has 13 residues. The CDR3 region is CASSVASTDTQYF. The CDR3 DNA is TGTGCCAGCAGTGTGGCTAGCACAGATACGCAGTATTTT.

In DNA, the CDR3 is TGTGCCAGCAGCGGACTAGCGGATCCCCGCACAGATACGCAGTATTTT. Its protein is CASSGLADPRTDTQYF. The V gene is TRBV7-2, the J gene TRBJ2-3, with 10 bases lining up with TRBD2. The ends lost 5 bases at V and 1 base at J; junction bases unmatched: 6. This CDR3 is built from 16 residues. CDR1 is SGHTA and CDR2 is FQGNSA in the germline V gene. Combining the CDR3 with reference TRBV7-2 and TRBJ2-3 gives the whole variable domain GAGVSQSPSNKVTEKGKDVELRCDPISGHTALYWYRQSLGQGLEFLIYFQGNSAPDKSGLPSDRFSAERTGGSVSTLTIQRTQQEDSAVYLCASSGLADPRTDTQYFGPGTRLTVL.

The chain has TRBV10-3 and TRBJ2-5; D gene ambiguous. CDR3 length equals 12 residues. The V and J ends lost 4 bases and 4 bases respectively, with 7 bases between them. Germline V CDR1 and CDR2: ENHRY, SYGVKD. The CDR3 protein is CAISVIGETQYF. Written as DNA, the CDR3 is TGTGCCATCAGTGTAATCGGAGAGACCCAGTACTTC.

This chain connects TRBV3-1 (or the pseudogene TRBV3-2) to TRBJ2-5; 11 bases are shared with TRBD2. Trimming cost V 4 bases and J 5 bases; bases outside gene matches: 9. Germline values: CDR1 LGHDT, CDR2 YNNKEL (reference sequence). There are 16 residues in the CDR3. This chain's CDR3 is CASSLAGGDGWETQYF. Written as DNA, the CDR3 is TGTGCCAGCAGCCTAGCGGGAGGGGACGGTTGGGAGACCCAGTACTTC.

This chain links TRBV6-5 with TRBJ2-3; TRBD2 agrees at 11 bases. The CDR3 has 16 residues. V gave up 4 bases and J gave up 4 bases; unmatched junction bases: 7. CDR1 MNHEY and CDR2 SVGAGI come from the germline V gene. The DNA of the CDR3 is TGTGCCAGCAGTTGGCTGACTAGCGGGACCCCAGATACGCAGTATTTT. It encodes CASSWLTSGTPDTQYF.

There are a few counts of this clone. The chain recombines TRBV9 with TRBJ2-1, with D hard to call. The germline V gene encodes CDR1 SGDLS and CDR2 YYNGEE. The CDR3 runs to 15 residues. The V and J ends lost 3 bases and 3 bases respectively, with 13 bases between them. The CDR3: CASSETQQDYNEQFF. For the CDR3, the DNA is TGTGCCAGCAGCGAGACTCAACAAGACTACAATGAGCAGTTCTTC.

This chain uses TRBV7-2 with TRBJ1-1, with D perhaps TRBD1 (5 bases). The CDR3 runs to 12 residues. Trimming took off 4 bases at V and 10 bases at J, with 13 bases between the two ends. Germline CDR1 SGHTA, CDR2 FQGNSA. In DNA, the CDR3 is TGTGCCAGCAGCTCCCTGGCAGGGCGAGCTTTCTTT. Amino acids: CASSSLAGRAFF.

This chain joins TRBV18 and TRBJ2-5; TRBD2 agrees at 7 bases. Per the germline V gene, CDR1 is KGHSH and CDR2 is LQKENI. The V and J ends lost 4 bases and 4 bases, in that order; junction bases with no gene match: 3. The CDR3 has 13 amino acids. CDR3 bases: TGTGCCAGCTCACTAGCGGGTAGAGAGACCCAGTACTTC. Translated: CASSLAGRETQYF. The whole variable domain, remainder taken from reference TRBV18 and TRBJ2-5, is NAGVMQNPRHLVRRRGQEARLRCSPMKGHSHVYWYRQLPEEGLKFMVYLQKENIIDESGMPKERFSAEFPKEGPSILRIQQVVRGDSAAYFCASSLAGRETQYFGPGTRLLVL.

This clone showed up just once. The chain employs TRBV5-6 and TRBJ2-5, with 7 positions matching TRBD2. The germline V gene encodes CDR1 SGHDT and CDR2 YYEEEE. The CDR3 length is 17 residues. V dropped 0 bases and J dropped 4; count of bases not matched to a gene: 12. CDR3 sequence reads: CASSLARYGRAGETQYF. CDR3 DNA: TGTGCCAGCAGCTTGGCCAGATATGGGAGGGCGGGAGAGACCCAGTACTTC. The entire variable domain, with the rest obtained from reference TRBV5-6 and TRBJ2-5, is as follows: DAGVTQSPTHLIKTRGQQVTLRCSPKSGHDTVSWYQQALGQGPQFIFQYYEEEERQRGNFPDRFSGHQFPNYSSELNVNALLLGDSALYLCASSLARYGRAGETQYFGPGTRLLVL.

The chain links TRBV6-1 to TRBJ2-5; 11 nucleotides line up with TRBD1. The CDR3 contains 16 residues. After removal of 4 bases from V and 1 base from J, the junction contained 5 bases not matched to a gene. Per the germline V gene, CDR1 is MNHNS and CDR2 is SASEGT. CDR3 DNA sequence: TGTGCCAGCAGTGCCTCCGGGACAGGGGGCCAAGAGACCCAGTACTTC. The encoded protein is CASSASGTGGQETQYF.

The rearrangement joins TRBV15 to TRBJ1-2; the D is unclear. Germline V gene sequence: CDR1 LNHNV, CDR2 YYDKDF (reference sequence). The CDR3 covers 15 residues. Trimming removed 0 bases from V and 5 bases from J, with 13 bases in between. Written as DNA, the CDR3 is TGTGCCACCAGCAGAGATTACGGGGAGTGGTATGGCTACACCTTC. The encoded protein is CATSRDYGEWYGYTF.

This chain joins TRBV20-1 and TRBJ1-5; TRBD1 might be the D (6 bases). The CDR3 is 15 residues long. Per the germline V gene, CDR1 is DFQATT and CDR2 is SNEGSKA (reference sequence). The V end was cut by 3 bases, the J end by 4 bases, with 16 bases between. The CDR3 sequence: CSASRGVQGNQPQHF. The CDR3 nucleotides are TGCAGTGCTAGTCGAGGAGTACAGGGAAATCAGCCCCAGCATTTT.

The CDR3 nucleotides are TGTGCCAGCAGTTGGGGAGATAATACGCAGTATTTT. The encoded protein is CASSWGDNTQYF. V gene TRBV2 combines with J gene TRBJ2-3, with D perhaps matching TRBD2 (5 bases). The V gene lost 5 bases and the J gene lost 7 bases, with 10 bases spanning the gap. The CDR3 has 12 residues. Germline V gene lookup returns CDR1 SNHLY and CDR2 FYNNEI. The full variable domain, its missing parts supplied by reference TRBV2 and TRBJ2-3, is EPEVTQTPSHQVTQMGQEVILRCVPISNHLYFYWYRQILGQKVEFLVSFYNNEISEKSEIFDDQFSVERPDGSNFTLKIRSTKLEDSAMYFCASSWGDNTQYFGPGTRLTVL.

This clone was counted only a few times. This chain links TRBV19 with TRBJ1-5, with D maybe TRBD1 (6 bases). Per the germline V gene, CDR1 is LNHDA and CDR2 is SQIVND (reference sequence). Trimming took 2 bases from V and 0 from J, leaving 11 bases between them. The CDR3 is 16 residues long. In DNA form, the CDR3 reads TGTGCCAGTAGTATACTGGGGGCTAATAGCAATCAGCCCCAGCATTTT. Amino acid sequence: CASSILGANSNQPQHF.

The CDR3 reads CASSYLGGGKTQYF. CDR3 sequence (DNA): TGTGCCAGCAGTTACCTCGGGGGAGGAAAGACCCAGTACTTC. The rearrangement links TRBV6-5 to TRBJ2-5, with TRBD2 as a possible D gene (6 bases). Germline V lookup: CDR1 MNHEY, CDR2 SVGAGI. With 2 bases removed from V and 6 bases from J, the gap between germline ends came to 13 bases. This CDR3 region has 14 residues.